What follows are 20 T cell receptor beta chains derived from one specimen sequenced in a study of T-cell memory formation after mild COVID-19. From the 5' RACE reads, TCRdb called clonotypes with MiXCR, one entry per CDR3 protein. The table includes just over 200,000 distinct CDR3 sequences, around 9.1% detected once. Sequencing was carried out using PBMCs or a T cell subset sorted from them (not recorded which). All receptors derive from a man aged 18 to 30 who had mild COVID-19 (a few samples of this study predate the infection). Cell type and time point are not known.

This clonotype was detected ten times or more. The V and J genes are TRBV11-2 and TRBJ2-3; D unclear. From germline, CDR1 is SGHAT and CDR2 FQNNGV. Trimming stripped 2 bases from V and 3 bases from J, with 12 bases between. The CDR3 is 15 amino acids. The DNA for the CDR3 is TGTGCCAGCAGCTTATTGCTAGAGAGTACAGATACGCAGTATTTT. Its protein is CASSLLLESTDTQYF.

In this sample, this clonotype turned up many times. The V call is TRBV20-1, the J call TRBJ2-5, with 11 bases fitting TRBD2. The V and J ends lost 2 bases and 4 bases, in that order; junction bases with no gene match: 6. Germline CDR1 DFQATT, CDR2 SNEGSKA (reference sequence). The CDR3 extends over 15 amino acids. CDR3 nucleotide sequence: TGCAGTGCTAGAATAGCGGGGGGGCCTGTAGAGACCCAGTACTTC. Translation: CSARIAGGPVETQYF.

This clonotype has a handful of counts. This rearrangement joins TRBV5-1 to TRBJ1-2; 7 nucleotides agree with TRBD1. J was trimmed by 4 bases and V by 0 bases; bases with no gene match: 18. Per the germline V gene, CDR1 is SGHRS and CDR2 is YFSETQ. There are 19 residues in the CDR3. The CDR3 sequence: CASSLAQYEQGQPPYGYTF. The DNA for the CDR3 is TGCGCCAGCAGCTTGGCCCAATACGAACAGGGGCAACCTCCCTATGGCTACACCTTC. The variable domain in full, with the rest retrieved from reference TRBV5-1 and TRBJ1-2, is KAGVTQTPRYLIKTRGQQVTLSCSPISGHRSVSWYQQTPGQGLQFLFEYFSETQRNKGNFPGRFSGRQFSNSRSEMNVSTLELGDSALYLCASSLAQYEQGQPPYGYTFGSGTRLTVV.

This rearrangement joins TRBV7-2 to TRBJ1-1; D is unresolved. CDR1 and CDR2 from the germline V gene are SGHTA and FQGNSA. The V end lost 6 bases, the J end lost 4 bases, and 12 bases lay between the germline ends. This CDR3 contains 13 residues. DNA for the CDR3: TGTGCCAGCAGGGTCCAGACCGGCACTGAAGCTTTCTTT. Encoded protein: CASRVQTGTEAFF.

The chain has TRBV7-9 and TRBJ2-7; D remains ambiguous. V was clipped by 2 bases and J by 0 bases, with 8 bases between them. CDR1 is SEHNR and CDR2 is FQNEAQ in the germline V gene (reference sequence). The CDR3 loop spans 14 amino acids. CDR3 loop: CASSLMDGSYEQYV. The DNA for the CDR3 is TGTGCCAGCAGCTTAATGGACGGCTCCTACGAGCAGTACGTC.

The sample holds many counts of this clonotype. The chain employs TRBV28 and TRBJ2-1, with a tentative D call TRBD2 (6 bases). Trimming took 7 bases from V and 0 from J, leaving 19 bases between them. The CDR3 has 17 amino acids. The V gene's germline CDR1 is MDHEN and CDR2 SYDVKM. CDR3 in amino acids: CASTSAGLQSSYNEQFF. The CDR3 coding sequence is TGTGCCAGCACATCTGCGGGGCTCCAGAGCTCCTACAATGAGCAGTTCTTC.

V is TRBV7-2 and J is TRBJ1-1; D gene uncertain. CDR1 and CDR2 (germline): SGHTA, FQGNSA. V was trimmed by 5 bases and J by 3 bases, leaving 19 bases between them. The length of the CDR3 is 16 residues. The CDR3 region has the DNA TGTGCCAGCAGCCCCCGCAAGCTGGGGTACGACACTGAAGCTTTCTTT. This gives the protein CASSPRKLGYDTEAFF.

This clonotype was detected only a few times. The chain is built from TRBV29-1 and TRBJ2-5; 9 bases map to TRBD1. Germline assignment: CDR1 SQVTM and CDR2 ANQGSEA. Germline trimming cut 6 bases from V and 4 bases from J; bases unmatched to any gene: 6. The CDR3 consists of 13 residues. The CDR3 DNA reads TGCAGCGTACGACAGGGGGGGAGAGAGACCCAGTACTTC. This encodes CSVRQGGRETQYF.

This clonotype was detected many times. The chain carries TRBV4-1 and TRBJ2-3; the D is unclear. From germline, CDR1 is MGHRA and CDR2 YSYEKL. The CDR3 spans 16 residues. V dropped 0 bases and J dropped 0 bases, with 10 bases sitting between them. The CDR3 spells CASSQEGTPSTDTQYF. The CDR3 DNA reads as TGCGCCAGCAGCCAAGAAGGCACACCTAGCACAGATACGCAGTATTTT.

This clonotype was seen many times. The CDR3 region is CASSPEGHLDPSYF. As DNA, the CDR3 is TGTGCCAGCAGTCCCGAGGGACACTTGGACCCCTCGTACTTC. J is TRBJ2-4 and V is TRBV12-3 or TRBV12-4; TRBD1 might be the D (6 bases). The CDR3 is made up of 14 amino acids. Trimming removed 5 bases at V and 15 bases at J, with 23 bases between.

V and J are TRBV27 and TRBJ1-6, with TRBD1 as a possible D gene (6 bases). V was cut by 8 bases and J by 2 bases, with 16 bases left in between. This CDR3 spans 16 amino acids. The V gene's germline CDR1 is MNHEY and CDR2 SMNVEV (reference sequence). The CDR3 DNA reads TGTGCCAGCGGCAAATGGGGGGGGCCCTATAATTCACCCCTCCACTTT. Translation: CASGKWGGPYNSPLHF.

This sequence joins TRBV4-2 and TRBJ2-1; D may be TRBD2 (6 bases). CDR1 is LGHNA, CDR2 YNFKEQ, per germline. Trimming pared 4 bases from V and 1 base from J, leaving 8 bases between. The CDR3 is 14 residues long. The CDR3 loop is CASSRAGSYNEQFF. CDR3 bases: TGTGCCAGCAGCCGAGCGGGTTCCTACAATGAGCAGTTCTTC.

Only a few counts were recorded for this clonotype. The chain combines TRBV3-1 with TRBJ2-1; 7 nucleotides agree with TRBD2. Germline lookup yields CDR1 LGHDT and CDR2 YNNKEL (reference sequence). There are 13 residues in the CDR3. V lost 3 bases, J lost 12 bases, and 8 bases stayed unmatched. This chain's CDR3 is CASSHTPPGGQFF. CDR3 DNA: TGTGCCAGCAGCCATACCCCTCCGGGGGGGCAGTTCTTC.

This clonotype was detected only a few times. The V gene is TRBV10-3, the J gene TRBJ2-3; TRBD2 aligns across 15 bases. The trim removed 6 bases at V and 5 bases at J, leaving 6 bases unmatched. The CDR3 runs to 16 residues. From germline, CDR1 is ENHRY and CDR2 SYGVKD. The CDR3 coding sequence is TGTGCCATCAGCCGGACTAGCGGGGGGGCGGGAGATACGCAGTATTTT. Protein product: CAISRTSGGAGDTQYF.

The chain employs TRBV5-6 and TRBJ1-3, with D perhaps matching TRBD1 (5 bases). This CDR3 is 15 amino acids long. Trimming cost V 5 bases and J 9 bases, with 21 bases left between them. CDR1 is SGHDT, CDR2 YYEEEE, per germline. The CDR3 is CASSKGTRGWSTIYF. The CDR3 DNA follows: TGTGCCAGCAGTAAGGGGACGAGGGGTTGGAGCACCATATATTTT.

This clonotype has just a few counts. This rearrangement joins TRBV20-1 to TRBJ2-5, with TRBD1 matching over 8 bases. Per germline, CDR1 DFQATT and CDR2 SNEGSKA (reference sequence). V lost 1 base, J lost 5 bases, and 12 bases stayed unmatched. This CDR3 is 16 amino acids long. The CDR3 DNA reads TGCAGTGCTAGAGCCCACATCCAGGGGGCGCGGGAGACCCAGTACTTC. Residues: CSARAHIQGARETQYF.

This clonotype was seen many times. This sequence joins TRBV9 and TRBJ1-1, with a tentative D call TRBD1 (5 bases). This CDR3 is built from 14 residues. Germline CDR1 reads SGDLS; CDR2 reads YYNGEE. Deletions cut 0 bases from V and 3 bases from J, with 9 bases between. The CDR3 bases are TGTGCCAGCAGCGTAGGTGGGGACGACACTGAAGCTTTCTTT. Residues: CASSVGGDDTEAFF.

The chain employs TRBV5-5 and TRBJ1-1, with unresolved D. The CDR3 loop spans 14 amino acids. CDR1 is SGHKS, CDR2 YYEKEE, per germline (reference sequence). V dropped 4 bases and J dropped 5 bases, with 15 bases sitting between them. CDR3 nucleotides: TGTGCCAGCAGCCCGAGAACGGGTCGAACTGAAGCTTTCTTT. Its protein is CASSPRTGRTEAFF.

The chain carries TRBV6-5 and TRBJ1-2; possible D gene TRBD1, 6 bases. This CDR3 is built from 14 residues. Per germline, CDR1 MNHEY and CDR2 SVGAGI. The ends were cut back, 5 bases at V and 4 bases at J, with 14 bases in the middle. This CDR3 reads CASSTRQVPYGYTF. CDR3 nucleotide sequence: TGTGCCAGCAGTACCCGACAGGTGCCCTATGGCTACACCTTC.

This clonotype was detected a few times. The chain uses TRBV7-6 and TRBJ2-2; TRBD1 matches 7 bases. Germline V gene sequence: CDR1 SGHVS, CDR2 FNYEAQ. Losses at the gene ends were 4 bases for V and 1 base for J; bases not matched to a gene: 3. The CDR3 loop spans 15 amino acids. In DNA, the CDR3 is TGTGCCAGCAGCTCCCGGGACAGGAACACCGGGGAGCTGTTTTTT. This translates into CASSSRDRNTGELFF. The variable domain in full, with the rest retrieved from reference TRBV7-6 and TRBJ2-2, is GAGVSQSPRYKVTKRGQDVALRCDPISGHVSLYWYRQALGQGPEFLTYFNYEAQQDKSGLPNDRFSAERPEGSISTLTIQRTEQRDSAMYRCASSSRDRNTGELFFGEGSRLTVL.